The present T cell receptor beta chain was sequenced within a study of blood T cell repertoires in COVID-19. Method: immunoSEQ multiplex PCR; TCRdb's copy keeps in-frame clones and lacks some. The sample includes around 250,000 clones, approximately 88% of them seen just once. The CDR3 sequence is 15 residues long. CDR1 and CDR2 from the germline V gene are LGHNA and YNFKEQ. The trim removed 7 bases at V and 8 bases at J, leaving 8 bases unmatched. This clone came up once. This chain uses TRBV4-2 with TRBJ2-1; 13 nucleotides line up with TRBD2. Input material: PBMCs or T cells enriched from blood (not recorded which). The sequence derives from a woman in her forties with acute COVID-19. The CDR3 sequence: CASNSGTSGIYEQFF. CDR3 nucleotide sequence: TGTGCCAGCAACTCCGGGACTAGCGGGATCTATGAGCAGTTCTTC.